This is a list of T cell receptor beta chains from one sample in a study of blood T cell repertoires in COVID-19. TCRdb's table, derived via immunoSEQ multiplex PCR, lists solely in-frame clones and lacks some. The repertoire holds about 170,000 clones, with about 80% as singletons. The specimen was peripheral blood. The receptor set was obtained from a woman older than 75 with acute or convalescent COVID-19. Each CDR3 is given with its conserved first and last residue. Each record gives: V gene, J gene, D gene, clone size, CDR3 protein, CDR3 DNA. A D gene is named only where the DNA matches it firmly. Part of the rows lack a size; the others show once, few, many or a class for expanded clones.

TRBV4-3	TRBJ2-3	TRBD2	.	CASSQESGLAGGTDTQYF	TGCGCCAGCAGCCAAGAAAGTGGACTAGCGGGAGGAACAGATACGCAGTATTTT
TRBV6-2/TRBV6-3	TRBJ1-2	.	.	CASRYDRVSGYTF	TGTGCCAGCAGATACGACAGAGTCAGTGGCTACACCTTC
TRBV3-1/TRBV3-2	TRBJ1-4	TRBD1	.	CASSQLTGQGSEKLFF	TGTGCCAGCAGCCAATTAACGGGACAGGGCAGTGAAAAACTGTTTTTT
TRBV7-2	TRBJ1-6	.	.	CASSPVPGQVNSPLHF	TGTGCCAGCAGCCCAGTACCGGGACAAGTTAACTCACCCCTCCACTTT
TRBV7-9	TRBJ1-3	.	.	CASSRQSAGNTIYF	TGTGCCAGCAGCCGACAGTCCGCTGGAAACACCATATATTTT
TRBV2	TRBJ2-7	.	.	CASWGGTYEQYF	TGTGCCAGCTGGGGCGGGACCTACGAGCAGTACTTC
TRBV30	TRBJ2-7	.	.	CAWNLDRPSHEQYF	TGTGCCTGGAACCTGGACAGACCATCCCACGAGCAGTACTTC
TRBV4-1	TRBJ1-5	.	.	CASSHQTGFSNQPQHF	TGCGCCAGCAGCCACCAAACAGGATTCAGCAATCAGCCCCAGCATTTT
TRBV5-4	TRBJ2-7	TRBD2	.	CASSLFGGDPYEQYF	TGTGCCAGCAGCTTATTCGGGGGGGACCCCTACGAGCAGTACTTC
TRBV5-1	TRBJ2-7	.	.	CASSPGSYEQYF	TGCGCCAGCAGCCCAGGCTCCTACGAGCAGTACTTC
TRBV30	TRBJ2-5	.	.	CAWSRNRGETQYF	TGTGCCTGGAGCCGCAACCGGGGGGAGACCCAGTACTTC
TRBV6-4	TRBJ2-2	.	once	CASRLESGSGELFF	TGTGCCAGCAGACTCGAGAGCGGATCCGGGGAGCTGTTTTTT
TRBV10-2	TRBJ2-7	TRBD2	.	CASSEKAGGSYEQYF	TGCGCCAGCAGTGAGAAAGCGGGAGGTTCCTACGAGCAGTACTTC
TRBV7-3	TRBJ2-2	.	.	CASSPVQAGTGELFF	TGTGCCAGCAGCCCGGTCCAAGCCGGCACCGGGGAGCTGTTTTTT
TRBV2	TRBJ1-2	.	.	CASSEALRVGGYTF	TGTGCCAGCAGTGAAGCGCTTCGGGTGGGTGGCTACACCTTC
TRBV7-2	TRBJ1-4	.	.	CASRRGAGTNEKLFF	TGTGCCAGCCGGCGGGGGGCCGGGACTAATGAAAAACTGTTTTTT
TRBV14	TRBJ2-5	.	.	CASSQGRVIQETQYF	TGTGCCAGCAGCCAAGGGAGGGTTATCCAAGAGACCCAGTACTTC
TRBV6-6	TRBJ2-5	.	.	CASSREQVGETQYF	TGTGCCAGCAGCCGGGAGCAGGTGGGCGAGACCCAGTACTTC
TRBV7-2	TRBJ2-7	TRBD1	.	CASSWGRQGTSRVEEQYF	TGTGCCAGCAGCTGGGGGAGACAGGGTACCAGCCGGGTGGAGGAGCAGTACTTC
TRBV19	TRBJ2-5	TRBD1	.	CASSIPGQGGFRETQYF	TGTGCCAGTAGTATTCCGGGACAGGGTGGATTTCGAGAGACCCAGTACTTC
TRBV30	TRBJ1-1	.	few	CAWSVQGNTEAFF	TGTGCCTGGAGTGTACAGGGCAACACTGAAGCTTTCTTT
TRBV23-1	TRBJ1-4	.	.	CASSQHPKEEKLFF	TGCGCCAGCAGTCAACACCCAAAGGAGGAAAAACTGTTTTTT
TRBV14	TRBJ1-1	.	.	CASSRTVNTEAFF	TGTGCCAGCAGTAGGACTGTGAACACTGAAGCTTTCTTT